This TCR beta chain was documented in a study of blood T cell repertoires in COVID-19. In the study overall: Acute and convalescent COVID-19 specimens originated in the United States, Italy and Spain.

Profiled with immunoSEQ multiplex PCR; TCRdb holds only in-frame clones, not every one. The repertoire consists of 350,000 to 450,000 clones, with 90% to 95% occurring once and the leading ten covering around 0.86%. In germline, CDR1 is SGHRS, CDR2 YFSETQ. The CDR3 runs 16 residues. Trimming left V 4 bases short and J 13 bases short, with 26 bases between. The receptor was derived from a woman in her 40s who had been exposed to COVID-19. The sequenced sample was PBMCs or T cells enriched from blood (not recorded which). The gene calls are TRBV5-1 and TRBJ2-2, with a possible D match to TRBD2 (5 bases). The CDR3 loop reads CASSPRRPATPGRLFF. CDR3 DNA sequence: TGCGCCAGCAGCCCCAGGCGGCCAGCCACACCGGGGAGGCTGTTTTTT.